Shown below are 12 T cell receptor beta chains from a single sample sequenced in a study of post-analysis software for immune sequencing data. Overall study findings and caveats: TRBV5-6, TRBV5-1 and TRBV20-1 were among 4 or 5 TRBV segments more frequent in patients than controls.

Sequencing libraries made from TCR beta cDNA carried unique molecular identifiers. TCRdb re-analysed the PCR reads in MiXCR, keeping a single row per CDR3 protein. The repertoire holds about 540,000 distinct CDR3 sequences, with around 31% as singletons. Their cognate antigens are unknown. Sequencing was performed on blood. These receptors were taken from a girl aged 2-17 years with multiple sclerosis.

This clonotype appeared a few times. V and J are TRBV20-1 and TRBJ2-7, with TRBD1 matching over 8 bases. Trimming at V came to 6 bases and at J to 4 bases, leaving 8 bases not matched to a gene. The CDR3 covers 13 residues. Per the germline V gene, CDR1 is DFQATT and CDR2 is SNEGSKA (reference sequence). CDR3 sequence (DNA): TGCAGTGCAGTAAGGACAGGGCTGTACGAGCAGTACTTC. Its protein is CSAVRTGLYEQYF.

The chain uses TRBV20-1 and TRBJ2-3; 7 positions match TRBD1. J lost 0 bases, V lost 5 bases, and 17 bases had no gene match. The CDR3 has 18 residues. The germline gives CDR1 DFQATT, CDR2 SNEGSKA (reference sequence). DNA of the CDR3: TGCAGTGCTCCCAGGGGGATTAGATTAGGGGAGAGCACAGATACGCAGTATTTT. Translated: CSAPRGIRLGESTDTQYF.

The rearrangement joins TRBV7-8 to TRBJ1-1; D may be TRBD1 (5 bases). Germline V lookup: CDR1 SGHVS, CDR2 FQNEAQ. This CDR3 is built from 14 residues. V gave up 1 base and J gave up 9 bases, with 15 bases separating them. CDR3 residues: CASSLEGAGPKAFF. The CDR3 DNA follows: TGTGCCAGCAGCTTAGAAGGAGCGGGACCTAAAGCTTTCTTT.

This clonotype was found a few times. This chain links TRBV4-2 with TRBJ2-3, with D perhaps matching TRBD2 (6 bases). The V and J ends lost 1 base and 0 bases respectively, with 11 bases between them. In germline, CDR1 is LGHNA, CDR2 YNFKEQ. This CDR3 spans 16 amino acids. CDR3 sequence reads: CASSQVEGLSTDTQYF. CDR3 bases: TGTGCCAGCAGCCAAGTTGAGGGACTCAGCACAGATACGCAGTATTTT.

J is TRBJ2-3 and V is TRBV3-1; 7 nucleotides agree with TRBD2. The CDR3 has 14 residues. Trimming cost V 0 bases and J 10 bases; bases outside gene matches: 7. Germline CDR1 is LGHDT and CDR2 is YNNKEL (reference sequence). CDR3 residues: CASSQDGGGSAQYF. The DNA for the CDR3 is TGTGCCAGCAGCCAAGATGGGGGGGGATCGGCGCAGTATTTT.

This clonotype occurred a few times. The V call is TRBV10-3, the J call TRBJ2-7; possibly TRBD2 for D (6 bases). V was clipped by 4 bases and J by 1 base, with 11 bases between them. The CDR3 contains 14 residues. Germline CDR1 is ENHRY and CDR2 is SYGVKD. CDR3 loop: CAISATRGSYEQYF. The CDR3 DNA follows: TGTGCCATCAGTGCCACACGGGGGTCCTACGAGCAGTACTTC.

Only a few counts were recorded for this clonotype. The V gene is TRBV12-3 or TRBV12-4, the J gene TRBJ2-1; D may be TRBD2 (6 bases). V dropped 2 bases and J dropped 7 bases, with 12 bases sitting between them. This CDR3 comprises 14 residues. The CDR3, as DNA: TGTGCCAGCAGTTTAAGGGCGACTAGTAATGAGCAGTTCTTC. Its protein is CASSLRATSNEQFF.

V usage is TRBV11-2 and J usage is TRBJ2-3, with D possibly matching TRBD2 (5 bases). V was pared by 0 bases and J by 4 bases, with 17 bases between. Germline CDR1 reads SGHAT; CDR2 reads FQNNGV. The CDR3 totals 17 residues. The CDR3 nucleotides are TGTGCCAGCAGCTTAGATCCCGCGCCTCCGAGGGCAGATACGCAGTATTTT. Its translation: CASSLDPAPPRADTQYF.

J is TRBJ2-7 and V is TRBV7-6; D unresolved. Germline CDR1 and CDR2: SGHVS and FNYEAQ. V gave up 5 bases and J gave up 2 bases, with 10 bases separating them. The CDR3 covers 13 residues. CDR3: CASSLGKTYEQYF. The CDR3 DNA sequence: TGTGCCAGCAGCCTTGGGAAGACCTACGAGCAGTACTTC.

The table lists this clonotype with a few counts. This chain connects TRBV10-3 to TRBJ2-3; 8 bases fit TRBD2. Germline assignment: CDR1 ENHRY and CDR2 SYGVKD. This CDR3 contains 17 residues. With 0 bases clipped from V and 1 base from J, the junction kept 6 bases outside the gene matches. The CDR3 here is CAISESISGVGTDTQYF. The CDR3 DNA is TGTGCCATCAGTGAGTCGATTAGCGGGGTCGGCACAGATACGCAGTATTTT.

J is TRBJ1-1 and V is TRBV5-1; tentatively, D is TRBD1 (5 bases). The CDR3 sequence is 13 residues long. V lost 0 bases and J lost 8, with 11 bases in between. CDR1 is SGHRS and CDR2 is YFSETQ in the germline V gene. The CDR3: CASSLAWGEEAFF. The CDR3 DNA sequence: TGCGCCAGCAGCTTGGCCTGGGGCGAAGAAGCTTTCTTT.

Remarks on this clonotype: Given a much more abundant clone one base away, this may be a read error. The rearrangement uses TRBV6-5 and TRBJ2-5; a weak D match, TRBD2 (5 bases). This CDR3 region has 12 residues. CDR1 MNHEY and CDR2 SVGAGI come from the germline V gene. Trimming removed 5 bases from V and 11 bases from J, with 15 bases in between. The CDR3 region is CASSLRRGEQYF. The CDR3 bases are TGTGCCAGCAGTCTCCGACGGGGTGAGCAGTACTTC.